The clone carrying this T cell receptor beta chain was recorded once. Its antigen is unidentified. When the RNA was reverse transcribed, random hexamers were used with an input of roughly 0.45 to 1 ug. MiXCR was run by TCRdb on the immunoSEQ multiplex PCR reads, yielding one entry per CDR3 protein. The top ten hold more than 0.14% of the sample, which has about 140,000 distinct CDR3 sequences, around 95% seen once. These data are taken from a study of CD8 T cells in Susac syndrome. V lost 0 bases, J lost 8 bases, and 17 bases lay in between. In germline, CDR1 is MRHNA, CDR2 SNTAGT. CDR3 length: 16 residues. Study observations and caveats: The Susac syndrome CD4+ T cell repertoires displayed no clonal expansion.

The TCR was taken from a human donor with Susac syndrome. The V call is TRBV6-4, the J call TRBJ2-1; TRBD2 might be the D (7 bases). The source material was CD4+ T cells from PBMCs. The CDR3 coding sequence is TGTGCCAGCAGTGACTCGAGGGGGGGCGAAACGGATGAGCAGTTCTTC. Its protein is CASSDSRGGETDEQFF.